The 21 T cell receptor beta chains below all came from one sample that was sequenced in a study of T cells after yellow fever vaccination. TCRdb analysed the 5' RACE reads with MiXCR anew, one entry per CDR3 protein. The sample shows 550,000 or so distinct CDR3 sequences, roughly a fifth of them seen only once. This sample comprised PBMCs, obtained 15 days after the yellow fever booster vaccination. These receptors came from a man aged 30 to 45 who received the YFV17D yellow fever vaccine.

Only a few counts were recorded for this clonotype. The rearrangement joins TRBV21-1 to TRBJ1-6; the listed D gene, TRBD1, was not tested against the DNA. TRBV21-1 is a pseudogene locus. The CDR3 consists of 18 residues. The CDR3 coding sequence is TGTGCCAGCAGACCCAAAAAAAGGCCGGAACCGGGGGATTCACCCCTCCACTTT. This translates into CASRPKKRPEPGDSPLHF.

The chain has TRBV29-1 and TRBJ2-3; TRBD2 aligns across 9 bases. Trimming at V came to 1 base and at J to 1 base, leaving 3 bases not matched to a gene. Germline V gene data show CDR1 as SQVTM and CDR2 as ANQGSEA. The CDR3 totals 15 residues. The CDR3 spells CSVEARTSGTDTQYF. Written as DNA, the CDR3 is TGCAGCGTTGAAGCACGGACTAGCGGCACAGATACGCAGTATTTT.

The chain has TRBV12-3 or TRBV12-4 and TRBJ2-2; possible D gene TRBD1, 6 bases. The V end was cut by 5 bases, the J end by 5 bases, with 6 bases between. The CDR3 contains 12 residues. The CDR3 nucleotides are TGTGCCAGCAGTACAGGGACCGGGGAGCTGTTTTTT. As protein: CASSTGTGELFF.

In its sample, this clonotype was seen a few times. The chain uses TRBV6-2 or TRBV6-3 and TRBJ2-4; 8 bases are shared with TRBD1. The V gene's germline CDR1 is MNHEY and CDR2 SVGEGT. Trimming removed 6 bases from V and 4 bases from J; junction bases left unmatched: 8. The CDR3 spans 15 residues. The CDR3: CASSDGQGDKNIQYF. The CDR3 bases are TGTGCCAGCAGCGACGGACAGGGCGATAAAAACATTCAGTACTTC.

J is TRBJ2-3 and V is TRBV29-1, with a possible D match to TRBD2 (6 bases). The CDR3 length is 15 residues. In germline, CDR1 is SQVTM, CDR2 ANQGSEA. V shed 7 bases and J shed 0 bases, with 17 bases lying between them. The CDR3 here is CSGRTAGTSTDTQYF. The CDR3 DNA reads as TGCAGCGGGAGGACGGCGGGGACTAGCACAGATACGCAGTATTTT.

The chain employs TRBV4-3 and TRBJ2-2; 10 bases line up with TRBD2. The CDR3 has 18 residues. Per germline, CDR1 LGHNA and CDR2 YSLEER. Losses at the gene ends were 2 bases for V and 1 base for J; bases not matched to a gene: 7. CDR3 DNA: TGCGCCAGCAGCCAAAAGGGGCTAGCGGGGGTGAACACCGGGGAGCTGTTTTTT. Its translation is CASSQKGLAGVNTGELFF.

Only a few counts were recorded for this clonotype. The chain combines TRBV3-1 with TRBJ2-1, with D possibly being TRBD2 (5 bases). The CDR3 spans 14 residues. Per the germline V gene, CDR1 is LGHDT and CDR2 is YNNKEL (reference sequence). The V and J ends lost 4 bases and 9 bases respectively, with 16 bases between them. Here the CDR3 DNA reads TGTGCCAGCAGCCCCGACTACGGGTTGCGTGAGCAGTTCTTC. Its translation: CASSPDYGLREQFF.

Remarks on this clonotype: Relative to the germline gene, one junction end is altered; a read error may explain this. The CDR3 loop reads CASSSQKRVVSEQHF. The CDR3 coding sequence is TGTGCCAGCAGTTCCCAAAAGCGGGTGGTCTCCGAGCAGCACTTC. The V and J genes are TRBV27 and TRBJ2-7; possibly TRBD2 for D (6 bases). The CDR3 has 15 amino acids. Germline V lookup: CDR1 MNHEY, CDR2 SMNVEV (reference sequence).

The V and J genes are TRBV20-1 and TRBJ2-3; D is uncertain. The germline V gene has CDR1 DFQATT and CDR2 SNEGSKA (reference sequence). Between the trimmed V and J ends, which lost 2 bases and 2 bases, there was a span of 11 bases. This CDR3 spans 14 amino acids. The CDR3 spells CSARPTRNTDTQYF. The DNA of the CDR3 is TGCAGTGCTAGACCAACGAGAAACACAGATACGCAGTATTTT.

This clonotype occurred once. J is TRBJ2-1 and V is TRBV18, with TRBD2 as a possible D gene (5 bases). V lost 5 bases and J lost 6, with 11 bases in between. Germline loops: CDR1 KGHSH, CDR2 LQKENI. The CDR3 runs 13 residues. CDR3 DNA: TGTGCCAGCTCAGCCCCCGGAGGCAATGAGCAGTTCTTC. Amino acids: CASSAPGGNEQFF.

This chain uses TRBV7-9 with TRBJ2-2; TRBD2 matches 8 bases. J was trimmed by 6 bases and V by 5 bases; bases with no gene match: 11. Germline lookup yields CDR1 SEHNR and CDR2 FQNEAQ (reference sequence). There are 16 residues in the CDR3. The CDR3 sequence: CASSGAGTSYPGELFF. CDR3 nucleotides: TGTGCCAGCAGCGGCGCCGGGACTAGTTATCCCGGGGAGCTGTTTTTT.

This clonotype was detected only a few times. This rearrangement joins TRBV29-1 to TRBJ2-5, with 9 positions matching TRBD1. Germline CDR1 SQVTM, CDR2 ANQGSEA. The length of the CDR3 is 13 residues. The ends lost 3 bases at V and 5 bases at J; junction bases unmatched: 4. CDR3 in DNA: TGCAGCGTTGATAGGACAGGGGCTGAGACCCAGTACTTC. Its translation: CSVDRTGAETQYF. Using reference TRBV29-1 and TRBJ2-5 for the parts outside the CDR3, the full variable domain is SAVISQKPSRDICQRGTSLTIQCQVDSQVTMMFWYRQQPGQSLTLIATANQGSEATYESGFVIDKFPISRPNLTFSTLTVSNMSPEDSSIYLCSVDRTGAETQYFGPGTRLLVL.

The sample holds a few counts of this clonotype. The genes are TRBV24-1 and TRBJ2-2, with D possibly being TRBD2 (6 bases). V was cut by 2 bases and J by 5 bases, with 11 bases left in between. This CDR3 spans 15 amino acids. The V gene's germline CDR1 is KGHDR and CDR2 SFDVKD. CDR3 loop: CATSDYGSGTGELFF. Written as DNA, the CDR3 is TGTGCCACCAGTGATTACGGGAGTGGTACCGGGGAGCTGTTTTTT.

The chain is built from TRBV6-5 and TRBJ1-6, with D possibly being TRBD1 (6 bases). CDR1 and CDR2 from the germline V gene are MNHEY and SVGAGI. The CDR3 loop spans 14 amino acids. V was clipped by 2 bases and J by 7 bases, with 9 bases between them. CDR3 nucleotide sequence: TGTGCCAGCAGTTACAGGGGGATGAATTCACCCCTCCACTTT. Its protein is CASSYRGMNSPLHF.

This clonotype came up a few times. The rearrangement uses TRBV29-1 and TRBJ2-7; 10 bases align to TRBD1. The CDR3 has 13 residues. Germline CDR1 and CDR2: SQVTM and ANQGSEA. V shed 5 bases, J shed 0 bases, and the junction held 1 base outside the gene matches. This chain's CDR3 is CSVRTGGSYEQYF. The CDR3 DNA is TGCAGCGTTAGGACAGGGGGCTCCTACGAGCAGTACTTC.

This clonotype appeared a few times. The chain employs TRBV5-1 and TRBJ1-1; 8 bases map to TRBD1. Germline-derived CDR1 and CDR2 are SGHRS and YFSETQ. J gave up 1 base and V 4 bases, and 6 bases lay outside the gene matches. The CDR3 contains 15 residues. The CDR3 DNA is TGCGCCAGCAGCGTGGCAGGGGGCTGGAACACTGAAGCTTTCTTT. Its protein is CASSVAGGWNTEAFF.

This clonotype turned up a few times. The chain is built from TRBV18 and TRBJ2-5; 8 positions agree with TRBD1. Per the germline V gene, CDR1 is KGHSH and CDR2 is LQKENI. The V gene end was trimmed by 2 bases and the J gene end by 4 bases; junction bases not matched to a gene: 15. The CDR3 is 18 residues long. Written as DNA, the CDR3 is TGTGCCAGCTCACCAATACAGTCGGCGGCAGGGGGCGGAGAGACCCAGTACTTC. It translates to CASSPIQSAAGGGETQYF.

V and J are TRBV7-2 and TRBJ2-3, with D unclear. Trimming stripped 4 bases from V and 8 bases from J, with 13 bases between. CDR3 length: 13 amino acids. Germline-derived CDR1 and CDR2 are SGHTA and FQGNSA. The CDR3 sequence is CASSSARFTTQYF. CDR3 DNA sequence: TGTGCCAGCAGCTCTGCCCGATTCACTACGCAGTATTTT. The whole variable domain, filled in from reference TRBV7-2 and TRBJ2-3, reads GAGVSQSPSNKVTEKGKDVELRCDPISGHTALYWYRQSLGQGLEFLIYFQGNSAPDKSGLPSDRFSAERTGGSVSTLTIQRTQQEDSAVYLCASSSARFTTQYFGPGTRLTVL.

CDR3 coding DNA: TGCGCCAGCAGCTCGGACGGCCAGTTCTATGGCTACACCTTC. Residues: CASSSDGQFYGYTF. The chain links TRBV5-1 to TRBJ1-2; no clear D gene. CDR1 and CDR2 (germline): SGHRS, YFSETQ. This CDR3 is built from 14 residues. V was cut by 3 bases and J by 4 bases, with 13 bases left in between. The variable domain in full, completed from reference TRBV5-1 and TRBJ1-2, reads KAGVTQTPRYLIKTRGQQVTLSCSPISGHRSVSWYQQTPGQGLQFLFEYFSETQRNKGNFPGRFSGRQFSNSRSEMNVSTLELGDSALYLCASSSDGQFYGYTFGSGTRLTVV.

This clonotype was found a few times. The DNA of the CDR3 is TGTGCCAGCAGACAGGGGGCAGGACCGAGCGGCACAGATACGCAGTATTTT. This gives the protein CASRQGAGPSGTDTQYF. The V gene is TRBV2, the J gene TRBJ2-3; 9 nucleotides agree with TRBD1. The CDR3 extends over 17 amino acids. Unmatched junction bases numbered 11, after V lost 6 bases and J lost 1 base. In germline, CDR1 is SNHLY, CDR2 FYNNEI.

This clonotype was counted a few times. V gene TRBV19 combines with J gene TRBJ2-2; 10 bases line up with TRBD2. V lost 6 bases, J lost 5 bases, and 9 bases stayed unmatched. CDR3 length equals 16 residues. Germline lookup yields CDR1 LNHDA and CDR2 SQIVND (reference sequence). The CDR3 is CASRPSGRRGTGELFF. The DNA for the CDR3 is TGTGCCAGTAGGCCTAGCGGGAGACGAGGTACCGGGGAGCTGTTTTTT.